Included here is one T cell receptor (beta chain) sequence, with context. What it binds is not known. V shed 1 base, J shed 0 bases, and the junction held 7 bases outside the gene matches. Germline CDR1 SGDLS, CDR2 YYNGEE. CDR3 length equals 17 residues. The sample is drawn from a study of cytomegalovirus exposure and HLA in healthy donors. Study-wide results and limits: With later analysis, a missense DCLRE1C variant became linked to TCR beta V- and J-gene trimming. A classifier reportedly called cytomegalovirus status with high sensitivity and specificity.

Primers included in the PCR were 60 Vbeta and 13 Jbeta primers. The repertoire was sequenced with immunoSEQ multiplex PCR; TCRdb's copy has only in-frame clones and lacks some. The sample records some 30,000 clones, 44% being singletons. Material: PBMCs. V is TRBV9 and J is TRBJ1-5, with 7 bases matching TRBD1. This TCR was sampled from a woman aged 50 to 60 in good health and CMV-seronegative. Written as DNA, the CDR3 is TGTGCCAGCAGCGTACTCAGGGGGGATTATAGCAATCAGCCCCAGCATTTT. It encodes CASSVLRGDYSNQPQHF.